The T cell receptor beta chain described here comes from a study of CD8 T cells in Susac syndrome. TCR beta from blood CD8+ and CD4+ T cells was sequenced. Patients with stable or active relapsing-remitting disease, all of them treatment-naive, made up the multiple sclerosis controls. Negative isolation yielded the CD8+ and CD4+ T cells, while FACS enriched the TEMRA cells. RNA amounts of roughly 0.45 to 1 ug underwent reverse transcription with random hexamers. The method of amplification for TCR beta CDR3 was immunoSEQ multiplex PCR, covering 54 Vbeta and 13 Jbeta. TCRdb passed the immunoSEQ multiplex PCR reads through MiXCR, listing each CDR3 protein once. The repertoire has 150,000 to 200,000 distinct CDR3 sequences, approximately 94% of them found once; the top ten carry over 0.08%. The CDR3 spans 15 residues. Germline V lookup: CDR1 LGHDT, CDR2 YNNKEL (reference sequence). The junction had 9 bases not matched to a gene; V was cut back by 6 bases and J by 9 bases.

This receptor was obtained from a human donor with multiple sclerosis. This sequence joins TRBV3-1 and TRBJ2-1; TRBD2 matches at 12 bases. The specimen sequenced was CD4+ T cells from PBMCs. The CDR3 is CASSLSTSGSIEQFF. The CDR3 nucleotides are TGTGCCAGCAGTCTTTCGACTAGCGGGAGTATTGAGCAGTTCTTC.